This TCR beta chain was recovered during a study of blood T cell repertoires in COVID-19. Germline loops: CDR1 SGHRS, CDR2 YFSETQ. This CDR3 has 16 amino acids. V lost 3 bases and J lost 3; bases outside the gene matches: 10. Assignments of participants to cohorts depended upon their own reported clinical history. Two negative PCRs, clearance, or symptom resolution characterized the recovered Cohort 3 donors. This clone came up a few times. The protocol was immunoSEQ multiplex PCR, while the TCRdb copy is restricted to in-frame clones and leaves out a portion. Of 250,000 to 350,000 clones listed, about 93% are singletons.

J is TRBJ2-3 and V is TRBV5-1; 7 positions agree with TRBD2. The sequenced sample was PBMCs or T cells enriched from blood (not recorded which). The clonotype originates from a woman aged 25 to 39 who had recovered from COVID-19. This CDR3 reads CASSSRGGRGTDTQYF. The CDR3 coding sequence is TGCGCCAGCAGCTCAAGGGGCGGGAGAGGAACAGATACGCAGTATTTT.